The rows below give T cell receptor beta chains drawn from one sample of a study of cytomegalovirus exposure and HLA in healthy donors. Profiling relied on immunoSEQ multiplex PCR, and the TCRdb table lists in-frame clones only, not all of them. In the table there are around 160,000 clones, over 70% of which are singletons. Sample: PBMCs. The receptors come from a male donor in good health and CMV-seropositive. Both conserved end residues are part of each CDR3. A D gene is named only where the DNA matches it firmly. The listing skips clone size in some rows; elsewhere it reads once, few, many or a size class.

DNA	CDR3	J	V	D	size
TGTGCCAGCAGCTTAGCGGCAGGGTTGAGTTCACCCCTCCACTTT	CASSLAAGLSSPLHF	TRBJ1-6	TRBV7-2	.	.
TGCGCCAGCAGTCAAGGAGGGGTAATTAATTCACCCCTCCACTTT	CASSQGGVINSPLHF	TRBJ1-6	TRBV23-1	.	.
TGTGCCTGGAGGAAAGGACTAGCGGGGGTCACAGATACGCAGTATTTT	CAWRKGLAGVTDTQYF	TRBJ2-3	TRBV30	TRBD2	few
TGTGCCAGCAGCTTGGCCTGGGGGGAGAACACTGAAGCTTTCTTT	CASSLAWGENTEAFF	TRBJ1-1	TRBV5-5	.	.
TGCAGCGTTGAGTTACAGAGAAACATTCAGTACTTC	CSVELQRNIQYF	TRBJ2-4	TRBV29-1	.	.
TGTGCCAGCAGTGACAGGGGGAATCAGCCCCAGCATTTT	CASSDRGNQPQHF	TRBJ1-5	TRBV2	TRBD1	.
TGTGCCAGCAGTGCGTTGGGACAGGGGGCTGCATTTGGCACTGAAGCTTTCTTT	CASSALGQGAAFGTEAFF	TRBJ1-1	TRBV6-1	TRBD1	medium-sized
TGTGCCTGGAGTGGGGGCCTCTCGGAGACCCAGTACTTC	CAWSGGLSETQYF	TRBJ2-5	TRBV30	.	.
TGTGCCAGCAGTGCCCCCCGTAGCGGGGCCCTCTACGAGCAGTACTTC	CASSAPRSGALYEQYF	TRBJ2-7	TRBV27	TRBD2	.
TGTGCCAGCAGTAGAGACAGGGGCGGTACAGATACGCAGTATTTT	CASSRDRGGTDTQYF	TRBJ2-3	TRBV27	TRBD1	.
TGTGCCAGCAGCCTCCGGGACAGGGGGTCGGATACGCAGTATTTT	CASSLRDRGSDTQYF	TRBJ2-3	TRBV2	TRBD1	.
TGTGCCAGCAGCTCCCTACGGGACAGGGCCCATGGCTACACCTTC	CASSSLRDRAHGYTF	TRBJ1-2	TRBV5-5	TRBD1	.
TGTGCCAGCAGTGCGACAGGGGCGGGGAATGAAAAACTGTTTTTT	CASSATGAGNEKLFF	TRBJ1-4	TRBV27	TRBD1	once
TGTGCCAGCAGCCCGGGACTGTTTAGGGCCGGGGAGCTGTTTTTT	CASSPGLFRAGELFF	TRBJ2-2	TRBV5-4	.	once
TGTGCCAGCAGCCCAACCCCTTCGAGCAGGGAAGGGTTCGATGGCTACACCTTC	CASSPTPSSREGFDGYTF	TRBJ1-2	TRBV11-2	.	.
TGTGCCAGCCGGGACAGTCCCTATGGCTACACCTTC	CASRDSPYGYTF	TRBJ1-2	TRBV6-5	TRBD1	.
TGTGCCAGCAGCCGGACGCGGGGGGGCAATGCAGATACGCAGTATTTT	CASSRTRGGNADTQYF	TRBJ2-3	TRBV5-5	TRBD2	.
TGTGCCAGCAGCGTAGGTGGAACAGGGTGGGAAAAACTGTTTTTT	CASSVGGTGWEKLFF	TRBJ1-4	TRBV9	.	.
TGTGCCAGCAGTGATAGTGGCAGGGCAAACTATGGCTACACCTTC	CASSDSGRANYGYTF	TRBJ1-2	TRBV2	.	.
TGTGCCAGTAATTTTTTACAGGGGAATAATTCACCCCTCCACTTT	CASNFLQGNNSPLHF	TRBJ1-6	TRBV2	TRBD1	.
TGTGCCAGCAGCGTAAGCCAGGCGTCAGATACGCAGTATTTT	CASSVSQASDTQYF	TRBJ2-3	TRBV9	.	.
TGTGCCAGTAGTATTTCGGGGAACACTGAAGCTTTCTTT	CASSISGNTEAFF	TRBJ1-1	TRBV19	.	.
TGTGCCAGCAGCTTAAGCACCAACACTGAAGCTTTCTTT	CASSLSTNTEAFF	TRBJ1-1	TRBV6-4	.	few
TGCGCCAGCAGCTTGGCGGTCACCGGGGAGCTGTTTTTT	CASSLAVTGELFF	TRBJ2-2	TRBV5-1	.	few
TGTGCCAGCAGCGTTGGAGCGGGGGGGCTCTACGAGCAGTACTTC	CASSVGAGGLYEQYF	TRBJ2-7	TRBV9	TRBD2	.
TGTGCCAGCAGGACAAACTTGAACACTGAAGCTTTCTTT	CASRTNLNTEAFF	TRBJ1-1	TRBV6-5	.	.
TGTGCCTGGAGGCCAGGGTTCACAAGCGAGCAGTACTTC	CAWRPGFTSEQYF	TRBJ2-7	TRBV30	.	.
TGCGCCAGCAGCGACAGTCCAACTAATGAAAAACTGTTTTTT	CASSDSPTNEKLFF	TRBJ1-4	TRBV5-1	.	.
TGTGCCAGCAGCTTATGGAGTAGCAATCAGCCCCAGCATTTT	CASSLWSSNQPQHF	TRBJ1-5	TRBV7-2	.	once
TGTGCCAGCAGCGGGGGGCAGCGGGGGACTTTCGAGACCCAGTACTTC	CASSGGQRGTFETQYF	TRBJ2-5	TRBV11-2	TRBD2	once
TGTGCCAGCAGCTTAGCCAGGGCCCCCAAGGGAGAGACCCAGTACTTC	CASSLARAPKGETQYF	TRBJ2-5	TRBV7-8	.	.
TGTGCCAGCTCACCACAAACAGGAGACGGAAACACCATATATTTT	CASSPQTGDGNTIYF	TRBJ1-3	TRBV18	.	once
TGTGCCAGCAGTTGGTCCCAGCAGGGGAACTACGAGCAGTACTTC	CASSWSQQGNYEQYF	TRBJ2-7	TRBV6-5	.	.
TGCGCCAGCAGCTTAACAGGGCCCGAGCAGTACTTC	CASSLTGPEQYF	TRBJ2-7	TRBV5-1	.	.
TGTGCCAGCAGCTTAGCCACTGAAGCTTTCTTT	CASSLATEAFF	TRBJ1-1	TRBV5-6	.	.
TGTGCCAGCAGCCTTGGGGGGGCGGAAGAAGAAAAACTGTTTTTT	CASSLGGAEEEKLFF	TRBJ1-4	TRBV4-2	.	.
TGTGCCACCAGCAGAGATCGAGGGACAGGGGGTAACGAGCAGTACTTC	CATSRDRGTGGNEQYF	TRBJ2-7	TRBV15	TRBD1	.
TGTGCCAGCAGCTCCGCGGGAGGGAAGGCCAATCAGCCCCAGCATTTT	CASSSAGGKANQPQHF	TRBJ1-5	TRBV11-2	.	.
TGTGCCACCCGACAGGCTGGTAATGAAAAACTGTTTTTT	CATRQAGNEKLFF	TRBJ1-4	TRBV2	.	.
TGTGCCTGCCCCATGTATGGACAGGGGTGGTATGGCTACACCTTC	CACPMYGQGWYGYTF	TRBJ1-2	TRBV30	TRBD1	.
TGCGCCAGCAGCTACACAGGCTCCTACGAGCAGTACTTC	CASSYTGSYEQYF	TRBJ2-7	TRBV5-1	.	.
TGTGCCAGCAGTAGGACTATAACAGATACGCAGTATTTT	CASSRTITDTQYF	TRBJ2-3	TRBV6-1	.	.
TGCGCCAGCAGCACAGACGGATACTATGGCTACACCTTC	CASSTDGYYGYTF	TRBJ1-2	TRBV5-1	.	.
TGTGCCAGCAGTTACGGTAGCTCGGCCACCGGGGAGCTGTTTTTT	CASSYGSSATGELFF	TRBJ2-2	TRBV6-5	.	.
TGTGCCAGCAGTCCCGGGACAGGAGGTTCACCCCTCCACTTT	CASSPGTGGSPLHF	TRBJ1-6	TRBV6-6	TRBD1	.
TGCGCCAGCAGCTTGGTCTCGGGACAGGGGAACGGCTACACCTTC	CASSLVSGQGNGYTF	TRBJ1-2	TRBV5-1	TRBD1	.
TGCGCCAGCAGCTTAGTCCCCAGGGGGAGTGAGCAGTTCTTC	CASSLVPRGSEQFF	TRBJ2-1	TRBV5-1	TRBD1	.
TGTGCCAGCAGTGAAGGCCCGACAGGCTATAATTCACCCCTCCACTTT	CASSEGPTGYNSPLHF	TRBJ1-6	TRBV6-1	.	.
TGCGCCAGCAAAGGGGTCGGGGGTTATTCCTACGAGCAGTACTTC	CASKGVGGYSYEQYF	TRBJ2-7	TRBV5-1	.	.
TGTGCCAGCAGCGTATTTGGGGCCGGATACAATGAGCAGTTCTTC	CASSVFGAGYNEQFF	TRBJ2-1	TRBV9	.	.
TGTGCCAGCAGCTTAGGTAGTGAGACCCAGTACTTC	CASSLGSETQYF	TRBJ2-5	TRBV13	.	.
TGTGCCAGCAGCTTAGCGCTAGCGGGGAACGAGCAGTACTTC	CASSLALAGNEQYF	TRBJ2-7	TRBV7-3	TRBD2	.
TGCGCCAGCAGTGAGCTCCCGGGCGAGCAGTACTTC	CASSELPGEQYF	TRBJ2-7	TRBV10-1	.	.